A selection of T cell receptor beta chains follows, all from one sample in a study of a mutant IDH1 vaccine in newly diagnosed glioma. Using immunoSEQ multiplex PCR, the repertoire was profiled, and TCRdb retains in-frame clones only, with some absent. There are over 80,000 clones in the sample; around 90% occur only once, and roughly 0.54% lies in the top ten. Source: PBMCs, taken from a glioma patient treated with radiotherapy, temozolomide or both. The receptors come from a woman between 50 and 59 years old with glioma. CDR3s leave out the opening cysteine and the closing phenylalanine or tryptophan. Fields, in order: J gene, CDR3 length, V gene, CDR3 protein.

J gene: TRBJ1-5; CDR3 length: 15; V gene: TRBV30; CDR3 protein: AWRARGLGGSSQPQH
J gene: TRBJ2-5; CDR3 length: 14; V gene: TRBV19; CDR3 protein: ASSLSGTSGSETQY
J gene: TRBJ1-3; CDR3 length: 15; V gene: TRBV2; CDR3 protein: ASTRGGTESSGNTIY
J gene: TRBJ2-7; CDR3 length: 12; V gene: TRBV9; CDR3 protein: ASSPQVDSYEQY
J gene: TRBJ2-3; CDR3 length: 12; V gene: TRBV9; CDR3 protein: ARILPSSTDTQY
J gene: TRBJ1-1; CDR3 length: 12; V gene: TRBV12-5; CDR3 protein: ASNLGGRYTEAF
J gene: TRBJ2-4; CDR3 length: 18; V gene: TRBV5-1; CDR3 protein: ASSLGHAQGEGSAKNIQY
J gene: TRBJ1-1; CDR3 length: 13; V gene: TRBV28; CDR3 protein: ASKTPRRLDTEAF
J gene: TRBJ1-1; CDR3 length: 11; V gene: TRBV28; CDR3 protein: ASSFGRATEAF
J gene: TRBJ2-7; CDR3 length: 11; V gene: TRBV6-6; CDR3 protein: ASTGQGIWEQY
J gene: TRBJ2-1; CDR3 length: 13; V gene: TRBV9; CDR3 protein: ASSVERRANNEQF
J gene: TRBJ2-3; CDR3 length: 11; V gene: TRBV30; CDR3 protein: AWSPGGAETQY
J gene: TRBJ1-5; CDR3 length: 14; V gene: TRBV19; CDR3 protein: ASTPKGQGINQPQH
J gene: TRBJ2-7; CDR3 length: 9; V gene: TRBV5-1; CDR3 protein: ASSLYYEQY
J gene: TRBJ2-7; CDR3 length: 10; V gene: TRBV10-2; CDR3 protein: ASMGQSYEQY
J gene: TRBJ1-1; CDR3 length: 12; V gene: TRBV30; CDR3 protein: AWSVGRSNTEAF
J gene: TRBJ2-1; CDR3 length: 11; V gene: TRBV2; CDR3 protein: ASSLTPYNEQF
J gene: TRBJ2-1; CDR3 length: 19; V gene: TRBV19; CDR3 protein: ASSIGLTGGWGRTDSYEQF
J gene: TRBJ2-1; CDR3 length: 14; V gene: TRBV4-2; CDR3 protein: ASSQGYTGAPREQF
J gene: TRBJ2-7; CDR3 length: 13; V gene: TRBV27; CDR3 protein: ASSSTRLATYEQY
J gene: TRBJ2-3; CDR3 length: 11; V gene: TRBV5-1; CDR3 protein: ASSFPSTDTQY
J gene: TRBJ1-2; CDR3 length: 13; V gene: TRBV5-1; CDR3 protein: ASSVGDRGNYGYT
J gene: TRBJ2-2; CDR3 length: 12; V gene: TRBV9; CDR3 protein: ASSVAPITGELF
J gene: TRBJ2-5; CDR3 length: 14; V gene: TRBV12-5; CDR3 protein: ASGLVLAGLQETQY
J gene: TRBJ1-1; CDR3 length: 12; V gene: TRBV5-1; CDR3 protein: ASSHGTGNTEAF
J gene: TRBJ2-7; CDR3 length: 11; V gene: TRBV5-6; CDR3 protein: ASSPDRGYEQY
J gene: TRBJ1-6; CDR3 length: 13; V gene: TRBV19; CDR3 protein: ASTDQTGFNSPLH
J gene: TRBJ1-3; CDR3 length: 13; V gene: TRBV25-1; CDR3 protein: ASSEGQNSGNTIY
J gene: TRBJ1-2; CDR3 length: 9; V gene: TRBV19; CDR3 protein: ASSIWDGYT
J gene: TRBJ2-2; CDR3 length: 11; V gene: TRBV21-1; CDR3 protein: ASSKAWSRELF
J gene: TRBJ2-3; CDR3 length: 13; V gene: TRBV18; CDR3 protein: ASSTGLAGGPPQY
J gene: TRBJ2-6; CDR3 length: 16; V gene: TRBV12-5; CDR3 protein: ASGLIGQPSSGANVLT
J gene: TRBJ1-1; CDR3 length: 12; V gene: TRBV2; CDR3 protein: ASSWDEGSTEAF
J gene: TRBJ2-2; CDR3 length: 14; V gene: TRBV11-2; CDR3 protein: ASSFGPAHNTGELF
J gene: TRBJ1-1; CDR3 length: 14; V gene: TRBV5-1; CDR3 protein: ASSLVQGEGNTEAF
J gene: TRBJ2-1; CDR3 length: 11; V gene: TRBV29-1; CDR3 protein: SVAGTLYNEQF
J gene: TRBJ2-3; CDR3 length: 11; V gene: TRBV10-3; CDR3 protein: AIGTGRGDTQY
J gene: TRBJ2-3; CDR3 length: 13; V gene: TRBV5-5; CDR3 protein: ASSSGLELTDTQY
J gene: TRBJ2-2; CDR3 length: 16; V gene: TRBV30; CDR3 protein: AWRKGGLAGGHTGELF
J gene: TRBJ1-5; CDR3 length: 12; V gene: TRBV19; CDR3 protein: ASSIDLEDQPQH
J gene: TRBJ2-5; CDR3 length: 12; V gene: TRBV5-1; CDR3 protein: ASSATSVQETQY
J gene: TRBJ1-4; CDR3 length: 11; V gene: TRBV2; CDR3 protein: ASSGEYANLLF
J gene: TRBJ2-7; CDR3 length: 13; V gene: TRBV11-2; CDR3 protein: ASSFGSGSSYEQY
J gene: TRBJ1-1; CDR3 length: 10; V gene: TRBV5-5; CDR3 protein: ASSWGLTEAF
J gene: TRBJ2-7; CDR3 length: 13; V gene: TRBV28; CDR3 protein: ASGIATGELDEQY
J gene: TRBJ2-1; CDR3 length: 15; V gene: TRBV5-4; CDR3 protein: ASSSLGGLADDNEQF
J gene: TRBJ2-7; CDR3 length: 10; V gene: TRBV9; CDR3 protein: ASSVGRGEQY
J gene: TRBJ2-1; CDR3 length: 14; V gene: TRBV5-4; CDR3 protein: ASSQGVPQSHNEQF
J gene: TRBJ2-7; CDR3 length: 13; V gene: TRBV12-5; CDR3 protein: ASGPRREPAYEQY
J gene: TRBJ2-2; CDR3 length: 16; V gene: TRBV5-1; CDR3 protein: ASSPGTSTEWFTGELF
J gene: TRBJ2-7; CDR3 length: 13; V gene: TRBV7-2; CDR3 protein: ASSLPSSGRIEQY
J gene: TRBJ1-5; CDR3 length: 14; V gene: TRBV4-1; CDR3 protein: ASSLGGWGSNQPQH
J gene: TRBJ2-5; CDR3 length: 13; V gene: TRBV7-7; CDR3 protein: ASSFSLGSQETQY
J gene: TRBJ2-7; CDR3 length: 11; V gene: TRBV19; CDR3 protein: ASSSDITYEQY